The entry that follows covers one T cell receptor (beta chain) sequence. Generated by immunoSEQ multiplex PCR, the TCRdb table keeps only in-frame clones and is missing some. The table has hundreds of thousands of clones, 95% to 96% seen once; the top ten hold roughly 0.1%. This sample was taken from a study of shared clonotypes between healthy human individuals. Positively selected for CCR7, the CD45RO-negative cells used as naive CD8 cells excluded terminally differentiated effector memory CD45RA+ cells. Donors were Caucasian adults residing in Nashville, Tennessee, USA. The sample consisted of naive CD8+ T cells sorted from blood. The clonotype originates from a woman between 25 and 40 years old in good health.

CDR3 sequence: CASSVGQGGDNEQFF. CDR3 sequence (DNA): TGTGCCAGCAGTGTAGGACAGGGAGGGGACAATGAGCAGTTCTTC. The genes are TRBV2 and TRBJ2-1, with D perhaps matching TRBD1 (8 bases). There are 15 residues in the CDR3. CDR1 SNHLY and CDR2 FYNNEI come from the germline V gene. Trimming cost V 4 bases and J 5 bases, with 15 bases left between them.